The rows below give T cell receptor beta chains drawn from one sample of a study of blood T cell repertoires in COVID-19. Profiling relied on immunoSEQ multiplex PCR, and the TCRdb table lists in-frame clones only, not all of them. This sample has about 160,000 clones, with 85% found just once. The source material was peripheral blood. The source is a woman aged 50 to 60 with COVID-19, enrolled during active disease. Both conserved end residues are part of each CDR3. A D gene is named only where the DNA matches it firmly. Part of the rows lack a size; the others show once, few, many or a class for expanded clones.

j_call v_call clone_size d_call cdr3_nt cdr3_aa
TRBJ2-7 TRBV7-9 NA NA TGTGCCAGCAGAGAGACAGGTTACGAGCAGTACTTC CASRETGYEQYF
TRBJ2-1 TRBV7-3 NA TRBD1 TGTGCCAGCAGCTTTCGGGACAGGGAACTGTTCTTC CASSFRDRELFF
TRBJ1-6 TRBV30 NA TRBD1 TGTGCCCGATCGACAGGGGGATCACCCCTCCACTTT CARSTGGSPLHF
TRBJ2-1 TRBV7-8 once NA TGTGCCAGCAGCTCGGGACACTACAATGAGCAGTTCTTC CASSSGHYNEQFF
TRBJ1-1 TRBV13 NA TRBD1 TGTGCCAGCAGCTTAGGCGACAGGGCTGAAGCTTTCTTT CASSLGDRAEAFF
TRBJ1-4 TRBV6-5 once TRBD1 TGTGCCAGCAGACCTAACAGGGGTAATGAAAAACTGTTTTTT CASRPNRGNEKLFF
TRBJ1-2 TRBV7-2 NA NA TGTGCCAGCAGCTCAGGGGTTAACTATGGCTACACCTTC CASSSGVNYGYTF
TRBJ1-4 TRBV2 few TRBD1 TGTGCCAGCAGGGACAGGGGGGAGTATCAAAAACTGTTTTTT CASRDRGEYQKLFF
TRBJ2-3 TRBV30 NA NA TGTGCCTTAAGTGGGGGCGAAGGGACAGATACGCAGTATTTT CALSGGEGTDTQYF
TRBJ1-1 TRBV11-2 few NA TGTGCCAGCAGGGAACAGGCCACGAACACTGAAGCTTTCTTT CASREQATNTEAFF
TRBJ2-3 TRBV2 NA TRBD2 TGTGCCAGCAGTTCGACTAGCGGGGGGGTTTATTTT CASSSTSGGVYF
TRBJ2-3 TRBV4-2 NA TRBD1 TGTGCCAGCAGCCGGCTTTCACAGGGGGGACTTGGCACAGATACGCAGTATTTT CASSRLSQGGLGTDTQYF
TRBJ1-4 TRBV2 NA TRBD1 TGTGCCGGGGTCGGGGGACAGGGGATCCAAAAACTGTTTTTT CAGVGGQGIQKLFF
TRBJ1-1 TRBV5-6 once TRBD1 TGTGCCAGCAGCCAGGACAGGGGGCGGATGAACACTGAAGCTTTCTTT CASSQDRGRMNTEAFF
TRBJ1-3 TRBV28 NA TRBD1 TGTGCCAGCAGTTCAGGACAGGCTTTCTCCTTAGGAAACACCATATATTTT CASSSGQAFSLGNTIYF
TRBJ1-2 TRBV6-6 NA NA TGTGCCAGCAGCCTCCGGGACACGGGCTACACCTTC CASSLRDTGYTF
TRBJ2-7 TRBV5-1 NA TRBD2 TGCGCCAGCAGCTTGAACGGGGCTGTTCTAAGCGGGGGGGACAAATACCAGCAGTACTTC CASSLNGAVLSGGDKYQQYF